The source of this T cell receptor beta chain is a study of post-analysis software for immune sequencing data. Study outcomes and limitations: Among five TRBV segments more frequent in patients than controls were TRBV5-6, TRBV5-1 and TRBV20-1.

In germline, CDR1 is SEHNR, CDR2 FQNEAQ (reference sequence). With 4 bases removed from V and 6 bases from J, the gap between germline ends came to 10 bases. The CDR3 consists of 13 residues. Sequencing libraries made from TCR beta cDNA carried unique molecular identifiers. MiXCR was run by TCRdb on the PCR reads, yielding one entry per CDR3 protein. Among approximately 400,000 distinct CDR3 sequences, less than 40% were seen once, and the ten largest hold under 15%. Comments on this clonotype: What it binds is unknown.

This TCR came from a girl aged 10 to 17 with multiple sclerosis. V gene TRBV7-9 combines with J gene TRBJ2-1, with D possibly matching TRBD1 (6 bases). Sequencing was performed on blood. The CDR3 DNA is TGTGCCAGCAGCTCAAACAGGGTCAATGAGCAGTTCTTC. Translating gives CASSSNRVNEQFF. Full variable domain (remainder filled in from reference TRBV7-9 and TRBJ2-1): DTGVSQNPRHKITKRGQNVTFRCDPISEHNRLYWYRQTLGQGPEFLTYFQNEAQLEKSRLLSDRFSAERPKGSFSTLEIQRTEQGDSAMYLCASSSNRVNEQFFGPGTRLTVL.